This TCR beta chain derives from a study of blood T cell repertoires in COVID-19. Study-level information: Acute and convalescent COVID-19 samples came from the United States, Italy and Spain.

This CDR3 spans 14 amino acids. Germline CDR1 reads SQVTM; CDR2 reads ANQGSEA. Germline trimming cut 3 bases from V and 8 bases from J; bases unmatched to any gene: 10. Researchers sorted participants into cohorts using their self-reported clinical history. Sequencing was performed with immunoSEQ multiplex PCR; in TCRdb, only in-frame clones are kept and a portion is missing. This table has roughly 150,000 clones, around 80% appearing once. J is TRBJ2-3 and V is TRBV29-1; TRBD1 aligns across 8 bases. The material sequenced was PBMCs or T cells enriched from blood (not recorded which). The sequence was collected from a woman in her forties or fifties who had recovered from COVID-19. CDR3 coding DNA: TGCAGCGTTGATAAGGGACAGGAGGTAGGTACGCAGTATTTT. This codes for CSVDKGQEVGTQYF.